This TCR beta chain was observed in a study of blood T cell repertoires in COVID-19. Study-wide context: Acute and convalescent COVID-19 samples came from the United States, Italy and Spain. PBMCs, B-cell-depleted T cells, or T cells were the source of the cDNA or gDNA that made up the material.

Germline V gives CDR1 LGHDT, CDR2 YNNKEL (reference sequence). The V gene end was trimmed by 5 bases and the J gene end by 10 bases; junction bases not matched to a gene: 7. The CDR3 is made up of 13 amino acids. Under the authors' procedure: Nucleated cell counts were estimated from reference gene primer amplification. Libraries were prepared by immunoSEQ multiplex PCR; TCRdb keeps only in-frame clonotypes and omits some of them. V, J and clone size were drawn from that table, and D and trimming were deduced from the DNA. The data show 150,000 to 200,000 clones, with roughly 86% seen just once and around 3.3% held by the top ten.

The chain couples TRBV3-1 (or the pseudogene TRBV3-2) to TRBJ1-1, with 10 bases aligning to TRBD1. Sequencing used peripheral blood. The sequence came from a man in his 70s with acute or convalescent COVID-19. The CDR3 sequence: CASSFGTGDGAFF. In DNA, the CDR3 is TGTGCCAGCAGCTTTGGGACAGGGGATGGAGCTTTCTTT.